Listed here is a single TCR beta chain. Its antigen remains unidentified. This CDR3 region has 16 residues. After removal of 4 bases from V and 6 bases from J, the junction contained 9 bases not matched to a gene. Germline CDR1 is SGHRS and CDR2 is YFSETQ. These data belong to a study of T cells after yellow fever vaccination. 5'RACE template switching generated TCR cDNA, adding a universal primer site and UMIs. A single record per CDR3 protein comes from TCRdb applying MiXCR to the 5' RACE reads. The sample has 250,000 to 400,000 distinct CDR3 sequences, about 4% seen once; the top ten hold under 30%. Study-level results: Clones that expanded after primary vaccination mostly reappeared after the booster (just over 95% CD4, 75% to 90% CD8).

V is TRBV5-1 and J is TRBJ2-2, with 10 bases identical to TRBD1. This clonotype was obtained from a man younger than 35 who received the YFV17D yellow fever vaccine. Sequencing was performed on PBMCs, taken 5 days after the yellow fever booster vaccination. This chain's CDR3 is CASSPERTGGPGELFF. The CDR3 nucleotides read TGCGCCAGCAGCCCGGAGCGGACAGGGGGGCCCGGGGAGCTGTTTTTT.